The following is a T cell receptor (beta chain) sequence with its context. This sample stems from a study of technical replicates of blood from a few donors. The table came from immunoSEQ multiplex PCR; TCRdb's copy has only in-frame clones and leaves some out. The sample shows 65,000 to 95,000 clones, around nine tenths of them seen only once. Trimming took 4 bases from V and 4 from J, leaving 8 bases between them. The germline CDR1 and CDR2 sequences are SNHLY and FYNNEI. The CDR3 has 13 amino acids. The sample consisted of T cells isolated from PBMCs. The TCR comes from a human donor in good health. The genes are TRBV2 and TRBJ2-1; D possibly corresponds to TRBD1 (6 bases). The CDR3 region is CASSATGYNEQFF. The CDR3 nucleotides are TGTGCCAGCAGTGCGACAGGTTACAATGAGCAGTTCTTC.